The 26 T cell receptor beta chains presented below share a single source sample, sequenced in a study of blood T cell repertoires in COVID-19. The table came from immunoSEQ multiplex PCR; TCRdb's copy has only in-frame clones and leaves some out. In the table there are around 190,000 clones, roughly 82% of which are singletons. The sample consisted of peripheral blood. The receptors were sampled from a human donor in a cohort sampled during active COVID-19.

The rearrangement uses TRBV11-2 and TRBJ2-1; the D gene is possibly TRBD2 (6 bases). Trimming shortened V by 3 bases and J by 10 bases, and 19 bases separated the two germline ends. Per the germline V gene, CDR1 is SGHAT and CDR2 is FQNNGV. CDR3 length equals 15 residues. In DNA form, the CDR3 reads TGTGCCAGCAGCTTTCGGCGGGATGTTGGGTCGGAGCAGTTCTTC. Translated, it gives CASSFRRDVGSEQFF.

The genes are TRBV29-1 and TRBJ1-3; a possible D gene is TRBD1 (6 bases). V shed 2 bases and J shed 7 bases, with 15 bases lying between them. The CDR3 has 14 residues. Looked up from germline, CDR1 is SQVTM and CDR2 is ANQGSEA. The CDR3 bases are TGCAGCGTTGAATGGGCAGGGGAGAGGAACACCATATATTTT. This translates into CSVEWAGERNTIYF.

The chain combines TRBV30 with TRBJ1-2, with TRBD1 as a possible D gene (5 bases). The CDR3 contains 14 residues. Germline V gene sequence: CDR1 GTSNPN, CDR2 SVGIG (reference sequence). V gave up 4 bases and J gave up 8 bases, with 20 bases separating them. CDR3 residues: CAWKLSPGNGGYTF. DNA for the CDR3: TGTGCCTGGAAACTTTCACCAGGGAATGGGGGCTACACCTTC.

CDR3 nucleotides: TGTGCCAGCAGCTTGGATGGGGGCCACGGGCCCCAGCATTTT. This sequence encodes CASSLDGGHGPQHF. V usage is TRBV5-5 and J usage is TRBJ1-5; TRBD1 might be the D (6 bases). The germline CDR1 and CDR2 sequences are SGHKS and YYEKEE (reference sequence). The V gene lost 0 bases and the J gene lost 9 bases, with 13 bases spanning the gap. There are 14 residues in the CDR3.

This chain connects TRBV28 to TRBJ1-4; D remains unclear. Trimming took off 6 bases at V and 0 bases at J, with 11 bases between the two ends. CDR1 and CDR2 from the germline V gene are MDHEN and SYDVKM. This CDR3 has 15 residues. The CDR3: CASSPSGATNEKLFF. The CDR3 DNA follows: TGTGCCAGCAGCCCATCAGGTGCAACTAATGAAAAACTGTTTTTT.

The rearrangement uses TRBV19 and TRBJ2-2; 10 bases are a match to TRBD2. The CDR3 spans 15 residues. Per germline, CDR1 LNHDA and CDR2 SQIVND (reference sequence). V shed 5 bases, J shed 6 bases, and the junction held 6 bases outside the gene matches. DNA for the CDR3: TGTGCCAGTAGTGCCTCTAGCGGGGGAGCCGGGGAGCTGTTTTTT. Encoded protein: CASSASSGGAGELFF.

The rearrangement joins TRBV11-2 to TRBJ2-3; 7 bases are a match to TRBD2. The CDR3 length is 13 residues. The germline gives CDR1 SGHAT, CDR2 FQNNGV. Germline trimming cut 5 bases from V and 5 bases from J; bases unmatched to any gene: 4. The CDR3: CASSTREVDTQYF. The CDR3, as DNA: TGTGCCAGCAGCACCCGGGAGGTAGATACGCAGTATTTT. The complete variable domain, with remaining parts taken from reference TRBV11-2 and TRBJ2-3, reads EAGVAQSPRYKIIEKRQSVAFWCNPISGHATLYWYQQILGQGPKLLIQFQNNGVVDDSQLPKDRFSAERLKGVDSTLKIQPAKLEDSAVYLCASSTREVDTQYFGPGTRLTVL.

The CDR3 protein is CASSLGALAGVGETQYF. Written as DNA, the CDR3 is TGCGCCAGCAGCTTGGGGGCTTTAGCGGGAGTTGGGGAGACCCAGTACTTC. The rearrangement uses TRBV5-1 and TRBJ2-5, with 9 bases lining up with TRBD2. The V and J ends lost 0 bases and 5 bases, in that order; junction bases with no gene match: 11. The germline CDR1 and CDR2 sequences are SGHRS and YFSETQ. CDR3 length: 17 amino acids.

This clone was seen only a few times. The chain employs TRBV6-5 and TRBJ1-1; no clear D. Germline loops: CDR1 MNHEY, CDR2 SVGAGI. The CDR3 spans 15 residues. With 2 bases removed from V and 1 base from J, the gap between germline ends came to 11 bases. CDR3 DNA: TGTGCCAGCAGTTACGTGCGGGGTACGAACACTGAAGCTTTCTTT. It specifies CASSYVRGTNTEAFF.

This clone was counted a single time. The rearrangement links TRBV29-1 to TRBJ1-2; the match to TRBD1 covers 10 bases. V trimming: 6 bases; J trimming: 8 bases; junction bases outside the gene matches: 6. Germline lookup yields CDR1 SQVTM and CDR2 ANQGSEA. The CDR3 has 12 residues. In nucleotides, the CDR3 is TGCAGCGTCACGACAGGGGGCGCAGGCTACACCTTC. Translation: CSVTTGGAGYTF.

The V gene is TRBV2, the J gene TRBJ2-7, with TRBD2 matching over 12 bases. The CDR3 is 14 amino acids. The germline gives CDR1 SNHLY, CDR2 FYNNEI. J was trimmed by 7 bases and V by 8 bases; bases with no gene match: 9. CDR3 loop: CASRTSGTKGEQYF. The CDR3 DNA sequence: TGTGCCAGCCGGACTAGCGGGACCAAGGGGGAGCAGTACTTC.

In DNA, the CDR3 is TGTGCCAGCAGTGACGGGACAGGGGGCGCAGATACGCAGTATTTT. It yields the protein CASSDGTGGADTQYF. The genes are TRBV6-4 and TRBJ2-3; 12 bases agree with TRBD1. V dropped 2 bases and J dropped 4; count of bases not matched to a gene: 1. The germline gives CDR1 MRHNA, CDR2 SNTAGT. The CDR3 totals 15 residues.

CDR3 sequence reads: CASSQGSTGDLYEQYF. In DNA, the CDR3 is TGCGCCAGCAGCCAAGGGAGTACGGGGGATCTCTACGAGCAGTACTTC. J is TRBJ2-7 and V is TRBV4-1, with a possible D match to TRBD2 (6 bases). The CDR3 spans 16 residues. Deletions cut 1 base from V and 3 bases from J, with 16 bases between. Germline-derived CDR1 and CDR2 are MGHRA and YSYEKL.

The gene calls are TRBV6-2 or TRBV6-3 and TRBJ2-5, with 8 bases lining up with TRBD1. The CDR3 length is 14 residues. The V and J ends lost 6 bases and 2 bases, in that order; junction bases with no gene match: 5. Germline V gives CDR1 MNHEY, CDR2 SVGEGT. The CDR3 DNA follows: TGTGCCAGCAGCGACAGGGGAGGTCAAGAGACCCAGTACTTC. This codes for CASSDRGGQETQYF.

The genes are TRBV28 and TRBJ1-2, with D maybe TRBD1 (6 bases). Germline lookup yields CDR1 MDHEN and CDR2 SYDVKM. There are 12 residues in the CDR3. V was pared by 8 bases and J by 6 bases, with 13 bases between. CDR3 sequence (DNA): TGTGCCAGCGGTACAGGGTACAATGGCTACACCTTC. Protein product: CASGTGYNGYTF.

The genes are TRBV28 and TRBJ1-5; no firm D call. Germline V gene lookup returns CDR1 MDHEN and CDR2 SYDVKM. This CDR3 contains 12 residues. Trimming pared 7 bases from V and 0 bases from J, leaving 4 bases between. The CDR3 protein is CASTNSNQPQHF. In DNA, the CDR3 is TGTGCCAGCACTAATAGCAATCAGCCCCAGCATTTT.

CDR3: CASSPERLVGEQYF. CDR3 DNA sequence: TGTGCCAGCAGCCCGGAACGACTAGTCGGTGAGCAGTACTTC. The chain has TRBV5-6 and TRBJ2-7, with a possible D match to TRBD2 (6 bases). The CDR3 loop spans 14 amino acids. Trimming took 4 bases from V and 7 from J, leaving 18 bases between them. Germline V gene lookup returns CDR1 SGHDT and CDR2 YYEEEE. Full variable domain (rest looked up from reference TRBV5-6 and TRBJ2-7): DAGVTQSPTHLIKTRGQQVTLRCSPKSGHDTVSWYQQALGQGPQFIFQYYEEEERQRGNFPDRFSGHQFPNYSSELNVNALLLGDSALYLCASSPERLVGEQYFGPGTRLTVT.

V usage is TRBV11-2 and J usage is TRBJ2-1; D gene unclear. The CDR3 length is 12 residues. Trimming took off 3 bases at V and 7 bases at J, with 7 bases between the two ends. Germline V CDR1 and CDR2: SGHAT, FQNNGV. The CDR3 DNA reads TGTGCCAGCAGCTTTGCAGGAAATGAGCAGTTCTTC. It is translated as CASSFAGNEQFF.

The chain couples TRBV7-8 to TRBJ1-4; the match to TRBD1 covers 7 bases. This CDR3 has 16 amino acids. Trimming took 1 base from V and 9 from J; bases not matched to a gene: 11. Germline assignment: CDR1 SGHVS and CDR2 FQNEAQ. The CDR3 DNA reads as TGTGCCAGCAGCTTAGACGACAGGGTCTCGCGCAAAAAACTGTTTTTT. Encoded protein: CASSLDDRVSRKKLFF.

The chain links TRBV5-1 to TRBJ2-7; 11 nucleotides align to TRBD1. Germline trimming cut 3 bases from V and 10 bases from J; bases unmatched to any gene: 6. The CDR3 runs to 13 residues. The germline V gene has CDR1 SGHRS and CDR2 YFSETQ. The CDR3 nucleotides are TGCGCCAGCAGCTCGGGACAGGGGGTGAAACAGTACTTC. It codes for CASSSGQGVKQYF.

This chain joins TRBV2 and TRBJ2-7; no clear D. The CDR3 extends over 11 amino acids. Trimming removed 4 bases from V and 2 bases from J, with 3 bases in between. Germline V gives CDR1 SNHLY, CDR2 FYNNEI. Here the CDR3 reads CASSVTYEQYF. CDR3 bases: TGTGCCAGCAGTGTAACCTACGAGCAGTACTTC. Using reference TRBV2 and TRBJ2-7 for the parts outside the CDR3, the full variable domain is EPEVTQTPSHQVTQMGQEVILRCVPISNHLYFYWYRQILGQKVEFLVSFYNNEISEKSEIFDDQFSVERPDGSNFTLKIRSTKLEDSAMYFCASSVTYEQYFGPGTRLTVT.

The rearrangement joins TRBV11-2 to TRBJ2-2; TRBD1 matches at 11 bases. The J segment lost 5 bases and the V segment lost 1 base, leaving 6 bases of the junction unmatched. This CDR3 has 17 amino acids. Germline CDR1 is SGHAT and CDR2 is FQNNGV. CDR3 residues: CASSLAVGQGVTGELFF. The DNA for the CDR3 is TGTGCCAGCAGCTTAGCGGTGGGACAGGGGGTAACCGGGGAGCTGTTTTTT.

In this sample, this clone turned up once. This sequence joins TRBV27 and TRBJ2-5, with D unclear. Looked up from germline, CDR1 is MNHEY and CDR2 is SMNVEV (reference sequence). The CDR3 is 13 residues long. The ends were cut back, 7 bases at V and 5 bases at J, with 14 bases in the middle. The CDR3 nucleotides are TGTGCCAGCACTTCGACACTTGAGGAGACCCAGTACTTC. Protein product: CASTSTLEETQYF.

The chain uses TRBV30 and TRBJ1-5; 9 bases agree with TRBD1. Looked up from germline, CDR1 is GTSNPN and CDR2 is SVGIG (reference sequence). There are 15 residues in the CDR3. Unmatched junction bases numbered 3, after V lost 1 base and J lost 2 bases. CDR3 sequence: CAWSGGQGGNQPQHF. DNA for the CDR3: TGTGCCTGGAGTGGGGGACAGGGTGGCAATCAGCCCCAGCATTTT. The full variable domain, in which reference TRBV30 and TRBJ1-5 provide the parts outside the CDR3, is SQTIHQWPATLVQPVGSPLSLECTVEGTSNPNLYWYRQAAGRGLQLLFYSVGIGQISSEVPQNLSASRPQDRQFILSSKKLLLSDSGFYLCAWSGGQGGNQPQHFGDGTRLSIL.

The rearrangement joins TRBV7-9 to TRBJ1-4; 7 nucleotides line up with TRBD1. Trimming cost V 4 bases and J 8 bases; bases outside gene matches: 13. Germline lookup yields CDR1 SEHNR and CDR2 FQNEAQ (reference sequence). The CDR3 runs to 16 residues. CDR3 residues: CASSYFRGRGDEKLFF. In DNA form, the CDR3 reads TGTGCCAGCAGCTATTTTAGGGGGCGCGGAGACGAAAAACTGTTTTTT.

Regarding this clone: The identical CDR3 is also encoded by other nucleotide sequences in the sample. The V and J genes are TRBV5-1 and TRBJ2-5; weak D call: TRBD2 (5 bases). Germline V gene lookup returns CDR1 SGHRS and CDR2 YFSETQ. The V gene lost 0 bases and the J gene lost 4 bases, with 10 bases spanning the gap. The CDR3 length is 14 residues. The CDR3 nucleotides are TGCGCCAGCAGCTTGGGAGGTGGGAGAGAGACCCAGTACTTC. This gives the protein CASSLGGGRETQYF.